The source of this TCR beta chain is a study of blood T cell repertoires in COVID-19. The wider study: T cells, B-cell-depleted T cells, or PBMCs supplied cDNA or gDNA.

V trimming: 4 bases; J trimming: 5 bases; junction bases outside the gene matches: 7. This CDR3 comprises 15 residues. Germline V gene sequence: CDR1 LGHDT, CDR2 YNNKEL (reference sequence). Authors' analysis steps: How many nucleated cells were present was estimated from reference gene primer amplification. The method was immunoSEQ multiplex PCR; TCRdb's version includes in-frame clones alone and lacks a portion of them. Clonal size and the V and J genes are those of that table, whereas D and trimming came from the DNA. This sample has about 88,000 clones; more than 85% occur once, and the top ten carry approximately 1.8%.

The sequence was obtained from a man in his 60s with acute or convalescent COVID-19. Sequencing was performed on peripheral blood. The chain recombines TRBV3-1 (or the pseudogene TRBV3-2) with TRBJ2-1; 8 bases are shared with TRBD2. CDR3 amino acids: CASSRELAEHNEQFF. The CDR3 nucleotides read TGTGCCAGCAGCCGGGAACTAGCGGAGCACAATGAGCAGTTCTTC.